What follows are 15 T cell receptor beta chains derived from one specimen sequenced in a study of shared clonotypes between healthy human individuals. Clones were read by immunoSEQ multiplex PCR, and TCRdb kept only the in-frame ones, dropping some. The sample comprises about 2.4 million clones, approximately 94% of which are singletons, and more than 0.35% rests with the top ten. Material: naive CD4+ T cells from PBMCs. Subset noted: CD45RA+ positively selected. The receptors were gathered from a man between 18 and 29 years old in good health. Some clones in this sample may be carry-over from other donors' samples.

The rearrangement uses TRBV5-4 and TRBJ2-1; 9 bases map to TRBD2. The CDR3 runs to 15 residues. Germline-derived CDR1 and CDR2 are SGHNT and YYREEE (reference sequence). The V segment lost 3 bases and the J segment 4 bases; nucleotides outside the gene matches: 5. Here the CDR3 DNA reads TGTGCCAGCAGCTCGGGACTAGCAGATTACAATGAGCAGTTCTTC. Translation: CASSSGLADYNEQFF.

Here the CDR3 DNA reads TGTGCCAGCAGTGAACTAGCGGGAGTGAGGGAGCAGTACTTC. It is translated as CASSELAGVREQYF. The chain couples TRBV28 to TRBJ2-7; 11 bases match TRBD2. From germline, CDR1 is MDHEN and CDR2 SYDVKM. The length of the CDR3 is 14 residues. The junction had 7 bases not matched to a gene; V was cut back by 5 bases and J by 7 bases.

In regard to this clone: The same CDR3 arises from other DNA sequences in this sample as well. The genes are TRBV20-1 and TRBJ2-1; D not resolved. CDR3 length equals 11 residues. Germline loops: CDR1 DFQATT, CDR2 SNEGSKA (reference sequence). Trimming pared 7 bases from V and 7 bases from J, leaving 11 bases between. This chain's CDR3 is CSGAPENEQFF. DNA of the CDR3: TGCAGTGGGGCTCCTGAAAATGAGCAGTTCTTC.

This chain uses TRBV9 with TRBJ1-1, with D uncertain. CDR3 length: 14 amino acids. Germline V gene lookup returns CDR1 SGDLS and CDR2 YYNGEE. The V gene lost 0 bases and the J gene lost 5 bases, with 11 bases spanning the gap. The CDR3 loop is CASSVGSGKTEAFF. The CDR3 DNA follows: TGTGCCAGCAGCGTAGGTTCCGGGAAAACTGAAGCTTTCTTT.

The V and J genes are TRBV6-5 and TRBJ2-5; D is uncertain. CDR3 length: 14 residues. CDR1 and CDR2 from the germline V gene are MNHEY and SVGAGI. V gave up 5 bases and J gave up 7 bases, with 17 bases separating them. The CDR3 protein is CASSRDISSPTQYF. The CDR3 bases are TGTGCCAGCAGTCGTGACATATCAAGTCCGACCCAGTACTTC.

As for this clone: This sample also contains other DNA sequences that code for the same CDR3. V gene TRBV7-3 combines with J gene TRBJ1-5; D unresolved. The germline CDR1 and CDR2 sequences are SGHTA and FQGTGA. The CDR3 loop spans 13 amino acids. Trimming took 1 base from V and 6 from J, leaving 7 bases between them. The CDR3, as DNA: TGTGCCAGCAGCTTAAGTCAAGGTCAGCCCCAGCATTTT. Amino acids: CASSLSQGQPQHF.

The rearrangement links TRBV6-5 to TRBJ2-7; TRBD1 aligns across 7 bases. Trimming removed 4 bases from V and 8 bases from J; junction bases left unmatched: 11. There are 14 residues in the CDR3. The germline V gene encodes CDR1 MNHEY and CDR2 SVGAGI. In nucleotides, the CDR3 is TGTGCCAGCAGTTGGGAGACAGGGCCCTCTCAGCAGTACTTC. It yields the protein CASSWETGPSQQYF.

V gene TRBV21-1 combines with J gene TRBJ1-1. TRBV21-1 is a pseudogene segment. This CDR3 contains 16 residues. CDR3 in DNA: TGTGCCAGCAGCAAATTTCAAGGCAGCCAGAACACTGAAGCTTTCTTT. The encoded protein is CASSKFQGSQNTEAFF.

The CDR3 nucleotides are TGTGCCAGCAGTTACGACAGGGGGCGAAACGAGCAGTACTTC. Residues: CASSYDRGRNEQYF. V is TRBV6-5 and J is TRBJ2-7, with 10 bases aligning to TRBD1. The CDR3 consists of 14 residues. Germline V gives CDR1 MNHEY, CDR2 SVGAGI. J was trimmed by 5 bases and V by 2 bases; bases with no gene match: 3.

CDR3 region: CASRKEGGWNTEAFF. The CDR3 bases are TGTGCCAGCAGAAAGGAGGGGGGGTGGAACACTGAAGCTTTCTTT. The genes are TRBV28 and TRBJ1-1; weak D call: TRBD1 (6 bases). The CDR3 spans 15 residues. CDR1 is MDHEN and CDR2 is SYDVKM in the germline V gene. V was cut by 6 bases and J by 1 base, with 15 bases left in between.

The CDR3 spells CASARTARQETQYF. The CDR3, as DNA: TGCGCCAGCGCCCGGACAGCGAGACAAGAGACCCAGTACTTC. The chain links TRBV10-2 to TRBJ2-5; D is possibly TRBD1 (6 bases). Germline V gene lookup returns CDR1 WSHSY and CDR2 SAAADI. The V end was cut by 8 bases, the J end by 2 bases, with 15 bases between. This CDR3 region has 14 residues.

The chain employs TRBV7-9 and TRBJ1-4, with TRBD1 matching 7 bases. V trimming: 1 base; J trimming: 5 bases; junction bases outside the gene matches: 1. Germline values: CDR1 SEHNR, CDR2 FQNEAQ (reference sequence). This CDR3 spans 14 amino acids. The CDR3 sequence is CASSLGDSNEKLFF. The CDR3, as DNA: TGTGCCAGCAGCTTAGGGGACAGCAATGAAAAACTGTTTTTT.

This clone was observed a single time. The genes are TRBV19 and TRBJ2-1; 15 bases line up with TRBD2. Unmatched junction bases numbered 14, after V lost 3 bases and J lost 2 bases. Germline V lookup: CDR1 LNHDA, CDR2 SQIVND (reference sequence). The CDR3 loop spans 21 amino acids. CDR3 sequence reads: CASSIQSGLAGGGMPYNEQFF. The CDR3 DNA reads TGTGCCAGTAGTATCCAAAGTGGACTAGCGGGAGGGGGCATGCCCTACAATGAGCAGTTCTTC.

This rearrangement joins TRBV5-8 to TRBJ2-3, with D unresolved. There are 14 residues in the CDR3. Germline V gene sequence: CDR1 SGHTS, CDR2 YDEGEE. Between the trimmed V and J ends, which lost 1 base and 2 bases, there was a span of 8 bases. The CDR3 loop is CASSLRMATDTQYF. Written as DNA, the CDR3 is TGTGCCAGCAGCTTGCGTATGGCCACAGATACGCAGTATTTT.

The chain has TRBV10-3 and TRBJ1-2; maybe TRBD1 (5 bases). This CDR3 region has 15 residues. The germline V gene has CDR1 ENHRY and CDR2 SYGVKD. Trimming removed 1 base at V and 5 bases at J, with 14 bases between. CDR3 residues: CAISEYGRDLYGYTF. DNA for the CDR3: TGTGCCATCAGTGAGTACGGCAGGGATCTTTATGGCTACACCTTC.